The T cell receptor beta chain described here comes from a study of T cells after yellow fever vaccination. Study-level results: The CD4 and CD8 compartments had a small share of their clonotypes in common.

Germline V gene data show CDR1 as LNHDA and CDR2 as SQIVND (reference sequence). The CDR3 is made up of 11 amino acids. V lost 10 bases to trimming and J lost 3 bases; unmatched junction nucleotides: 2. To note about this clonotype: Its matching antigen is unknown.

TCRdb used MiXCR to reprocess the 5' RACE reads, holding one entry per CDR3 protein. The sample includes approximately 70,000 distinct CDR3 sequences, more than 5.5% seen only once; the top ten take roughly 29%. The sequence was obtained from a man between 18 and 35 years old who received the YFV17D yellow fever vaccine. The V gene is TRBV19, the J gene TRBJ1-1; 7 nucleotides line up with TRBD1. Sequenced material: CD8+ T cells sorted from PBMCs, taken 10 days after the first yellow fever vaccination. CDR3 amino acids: CATTGDTEAFF. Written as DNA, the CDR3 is TGTGCCACCACAGGGGACACTGAAGCTTTCTTT.